Listed below are T cell receptor beta chains from one sample, sequenced in a study of shared clonotypes between healthy human individuals. Profiled with immunoSEQ multiplex PCR; TCRdb holds only in-frame clones, not every one. The sample contains under 650,000 clones, 90% to 97% of which appear only once. Sequenced material: naive CD4+ T cells sorted from blood. Source of these receptors: a woman aged 25-40 years in good health. CDR3s include the opening cysteine and the closing phenylalanine or tryptophan. The D gene is left open where the match is weak. Some rows mark clone size as missing; the rest say once, few, many or name a class of expanded clone.

>.|TRBJ2-7|TRBV5-1|TRBD1
CASSLTGDIYEQYF
TGCGCCAGCAGCTTGACAGGGGATATTTACGAGCAGTACTTC
>.|TRBJ1-5|TRBV11-2|.
CASSLKGTQPQHF
TGTGCCAGCAGCTTAAAGGGGACTCAGCCCCAGCATTTT
>.|TRBJ2-7|TRBV28|.
CASRARGSSYEQYF
TGTGCCAGCAGGGCCCGGGGCAGTTCCTACGAGCAGTACTTC
>.|TRBJ2-5|TRBV28|TRBD1
CASSPGQGLQETQYF
TGTGCCAGCAGCCCAGGACAGGGGCTTCAAGAGACCCAGTACTTC
>.|TRBJ2-5|TRBV25-1|TRBD1
CASSDPAAGGYGKTQYF
TGTGCCAGCAGTGACCCCGCGGCAGGGGGCTATGGGAAGACCCAGTACTTC
>.|TRBJ2-7|TRBV6-5|TRBD1
CASSGTGGGYEQYF
TGTGCCAGCAGTGGGACAGGGGGCGGGTACGAGCAGTACTTC
>.|TRBJ2-7|TRBV27|.
CASSPLVVREDEQYF
TGTGCCAGCAGTCCCCTTGTGGTTCGGGAAGACGAGCAGTACTTC
>.|TRBJ2-5|TRBV27|.
CASSLNRGGQETQYF
TGTGCCAGCAGTTTAAACAGAGGGGGTCAGGAGACCCAGTACTTC
>.|TRBJ2-7|TRBV18|.
CASSPVSGTGVYEQYF
TGTGCCAGCTCACCTGTTTCCGGGACCGGCGTGTACGAGCAGTACTTC
>once|TRBJ1-2|TRBV28|.
CASRLDSNWSYTF
TGTGCCAGCAGATTAGACAGTAACTGGTCCTACACCTTC
>.|TRBJ2-7|TRBV4-1|.
CASSATLGWYEQYF
TGCGCCAGCAGCGCTACCTTGGGATGGTACGAGCAGTACTTC
>.|TRBJ1-1|TRBV2|.
CASSDVLRNTEAFF
TGTGCCAGCAGTGACGTCCTACGGAACACTGAAGCTTTCTTT
>.|TRBJ2-7|TRBV28|.
CASSHGADWTYEQYF
TGTGCCAGCAGTCACGGCGCGGACTGGACCTACGAGCAGTACTTC
>.|TRBJ1-1|TRBV28|.
CASNLENRGNAFF
TGTGCCAGCAACCTGGAAAACAGAGGAAATGCTTTCTTT
>.|TRBJ1-1|TRBV30|.
CAWSVDGRDTEAFF
TGTGCCTGGAGTGTAGATGGGCGGGATACTGAAGCTTTCTTT
>once|TRBJ2-5|TRBV5-4|.
CASSNPGQPETQYF
TGTGCCAGCAGTAACCCCGGACAGCCAGAGACCCAGTACTTC
>.|TRBJ2-7|TRBV10-3|TRBD1
CAISPPGQGYEQYF
TGTGCCATCAGTCCCCCGGGACAGGGTTACGAGCAGTACTTC
>.|TRBJ2-7|TRBV18|.
CASSPRGTYEQYF
TGTGCCAGCTCACCGCGGGGTACCTACGAGCAGTACTTC
>.|TRBJ2-7|TRBV4-2|TRBD2
CASSQTSGRVYEQYF
TGTGCCAGCAGCCAAACTAGCGGGAGGGTCTACGAGCAGTACTTC
>.|TRBJ1-4|TRBV5-8|.
CASSLEGGTNEKLFF
TGTGCCAGCAGCTTGGAGGGTGGAACTAATGAAAAACTGTTTTTT
>.|TRBJ1-5|TRBV27|.
CASKVGAGQPQHF
TGTGCCAGCAAGGTGGGGGCAGGGCAGCCCCAGCATTTT
>.|TRBJ2-5|TRBV5-1|.
CASSRGLSQETQYF
TGCGCCAGCAGCCGTGGACTCTCCCAAGAGACCCAGTACTTC
>.|TRBJ2-2|TRBV28|.
CASGTGELFF
TGTGCCAGCGGCACCGGGGAGCTGTTTTTT
>.|TRBJ2-1|TRBV5-1|.
CASSLGGGYNEQFF
TGCGCCAGCAGCCTTGGAGGCGGGTACAATGAGCAGTTCTTC
>.|TRBJ2-7|TRBV5-4|.
CASSLEAKSYEQYF
TGTGCCAGCAGCTTGGAGGCCAAGTCCTACGAGCAGTACTTC
>.|TRBJ2-7|TRBV6-1|TRBD2
CASSDARTSGAYEQYF
TGTGCCAGCAGTGATGCCCGGACTAGCGGAGCCTACGAGCAGTACTTC
>.|TRBJ1-4|TRBV5-4|.
CASSLGETNEKLFF
TGTGCCAGCAGCTTGGGTGAAACTAATGAAAAACTGTTTTTT
>.|TRBJ2-3|TRBV5-5|.
CASTIGEGGRTDTQYF
TGTGCCAGCACCATTGGGGAGGGGGGCAGAACAGATACGCAGTATTTT
>.|TRBJ1-2|TRBV28|.
CASTWDTYGYTF
TGTGCCAGCACCTGGGACACCTATGGCTACACCTTC
>few|TRBJ1-1|TRBV20-1|.
CSARGNTEAFF
TGCAGTGCTCGGGGGAACACTGAAGCTTTCTTT
>.|TRBJ2-1|TRBV14|.
CASSPWGRGQGNEQFF
TGTGCCAGCAGCCCTTGGGGTCGAGGGCAAGGCAATGAGCAGTTCTTC
>.|TRBJ2-5|TRBV5-4|.
CASSPHSAGVQETQYF
TGTGCCAGCAGCCCTCACAGTGCGGGCGTCCAAGAGACCCAGTACTTC
>.|TRBJ2-7|TRBV5-1|.
CASSRTDGVYYEQYF
TGCGCCAGCAGCAGAACGGACGGAGTATACTACGAGCAGTACTTC
>.|TRBJ2-5|TRBV7-2|.
CASSFGYARETQYF
TGTGCCAGCAGCTTCGGCTACGCAAGGGAGACCCAGTACTTC
>.|TRBJ1-1|TRBV28|.
CASSLHRQVLEAFF
TGTGCCAGCAGTTTACACCGACAGGTTCTTGAAGCTTTCTTT
>.|TRBJ1-2|TRBV28|.
CASSPGDVRGYTF
TGTGCCAGCAGCCCCGGGGACGTGCGGGGCTACACCTTC
>.|TRBJ2-7|TRBV29-1|.
CSVGGSGPAYEQYF
TGCAGCGTTGGGGGGTCTGGTCCCGCCTACGAGCAGTACTTC
>.|TRBJ1-6|TRBV5-1|.
CASRKGVGESPLHF
TGCGCCAGCAGGAAGGGTGTTGGGGAATCACCCCTCCACTTT
>.|TRBJ1-2|TRBV5-1|TRBD1
CASSGGQKLHGYTF
TGCGCCAGCAGCGGGGGACAGAAACTCCATGGCTACACCTTC
>.|TRBJ1-1|TRBV6-4|TRBD1
CASREGGQTEAFF
TGTGCCAGCAGGGAAGGGGGCCAAACTGAAGCTTTCTTT
>.|TRBJ1-5|TRBV28|.
CASSLLGAGQPQHF
TGTGCCAGCAGTTTATTGGGGGCTGGTCAGCCCCAGCATTTT
>.|TRBJ1-3|TRBV15|.
CATSSPGYARNTIYF
TGTGCCACCAGCAGTCCCGGATACGCTAGAAACACCATATATTTT
>.|TRBJ2-7|TRBV5-4|.
CASSYNSGGYEQYF
TGTGCCAGCAGCTATAATAGCGGTGGATACGAGCAGTACTTC
>.|TRBJ1-2|TRBV10-3|.
CAIRGTGAKGYTF
TGTGCCATCAGGGGCACGGGGGCAAAGGGCTACACCTTC
>.|TRBJ2-5|TRBV28|TRBD2
CASSLSELAGQETQYF
TGTGCCAGCAGTTTATCGGAACTAGCGGGCCAAGAGACCCAGTACTTC
>.|TRBJ1-4|TRBV19|.
CASRGQVPEKLFF
TGTGCCAGTAGGGGACAAGTGCCAGAAAAACTGTTTTTT
>.|TRBJ1-6|TRBV7-9|.
CASSPDRSGDSPLHF
TGTGCCAGCAGCCCCGACAGGTCAGGGGATTCACCCCTCCACTTT
>.|TRBJ2-7|TRBV29-1|TRBD2
CSVGTSETYEQYF
TGCAGCGTCGGGACTAGCGAAACCTACGAGCAGTACTTC
>.|TRBJ1-5|TRBV2|TRBD1
CASSRGQGVNQPQHF
TGTGCCAGCAGTAGGGGACAGGGAGTCAATCAGCCCCAGCATTTT
>.|TRBJ2-1|TRBV28|.
CASSLKGPSYNEQFF
TGTGCCAGCAGTTTGAAGGGACCTTCCTACAATGAGCAGTTCTTC
>.|TRBJ1-4|TRBV18|.
CASSPPRGEKLFF
TGTGCCAGCTCACCACCGAGAGGTGAAAAACTGTTTTTT
>.|TRBJ2-7|TRBV5-5|TRBD1
CASSLTGVSLLGYEQYF
TGTGCCAGCAGCCTGACAGGGGTAAGCTTATTGGGCTACGAGCAGTACTTC
>.|TRBJ2-7|TRBV18|.
CASSPSGDNLEQYF
TGTGCCAGCTCACCATCAGGGGATAACTTAGAGCAGTACTTC
>.|TRBJ2-7|TRBV27|TRBD1
CASSLHGTGPYEQYF
TGTGCCAGCAGTTTACATGGGACAGGGCCCTACGAGCAGTACTTC
>.|TRBJ2-5|TRBV7-9|.
CASSLVQQETQYF
TGTGCCAGCAGCTTAGTACAGCAAGAGACCCAGTACTTC